This TCR beta chain stems from a study of a mutant IDH1 vaccine in newly diagnosed glioma. Study-level background: Visit V12 was at week 35; visit V13 was at week 47. Notes on the study in general: Alterations occurring in top peripheral T cell clonotypes seemed unrelated to pseudoprogression. It was approximately 92% of patients that developed vaccine-induced immune responses.

Sequenced by immunoSEQ multiplex PCR; TCRdb stores in-frame clones only, minus some. The sample has around 44,000 clones, 65% to 80% seen once. Time point here: week 35, safety follow-up. Doses comprised 300 ug of mutant IDH1 20-mer peptide each, plus topical imiquimod. Details on this clone: The target antigen is unknown.

V was shortened by 7 bases and J by 6 bases, with 13 bases between the two germline ends. Germline V gene lookup returns CDR1 SQVTM and CDR2 ANQGSEA. The CDR3 is made up of 11 amino acids. The clonotype was recovered from a man in his forties with glioma. V gene TRBV29-1 combines with J gene TRBJ2-7; D may match TRBD1 or TRBD2 (5 bases each). The specimen was PBMCs, collected from a glioma patient whose treatment included an IDH1 peptide vaccine. CDR3 loop: CSGGRGREQYF. The CDR3 DNA is TGCAGCGGGGGTAGGGGACGCGAGCAGTACTTC.